This T cell receptor beta chain was recovered during a study of T cell repertoires in cytomegalovirus infection. Study-wide results and limits: People with CMV and the relevant HLA were identified by cumulative public TCR beta family frequency.

This CDR3 contains 13 residues. The germline V gene has CDR1 LNHDA and CDR2 SQIVND (reference sequence). V was shortened by 7 bases and J by 4 bases, with 10 bases between the two germline ends. Each CDR3 protein is one row after TCRdb ran MiXCR on the reads. The sample includes about 360,000 distinct CDR3 sequences, 18% seen only once; the top ten take roughly 9%. As to this clonotype: Its specificity is unknown.

The rearrangement uses TRBV19 and TRBJ1-4; D is unresolved. The specimen sequenced was PBMCs. The sequence was collected from a human donor in good health (CMV status not recorded). Some clones in this sample may be carry-over from other donors' samples. In DNA form, the CDR3 reads TGTGCCAGTACCCCAACAGATAATGAAAAACTGTTTTTT. Residues: CASTPTDNEKLFF. Based on the CDR3 plus reference TRBV19 and TRBJ1-4, the full variable domain is DGGITQSPKYLFRKEGQNVTLSCEQNLNHDAMYWYRQDPGQGLRLIYYSQIVNDFQKGDIAEGYSVSREKKESFPLTVTSAQKNPTAFYLCASTPTDNEKLFFGSGTQLSVL.